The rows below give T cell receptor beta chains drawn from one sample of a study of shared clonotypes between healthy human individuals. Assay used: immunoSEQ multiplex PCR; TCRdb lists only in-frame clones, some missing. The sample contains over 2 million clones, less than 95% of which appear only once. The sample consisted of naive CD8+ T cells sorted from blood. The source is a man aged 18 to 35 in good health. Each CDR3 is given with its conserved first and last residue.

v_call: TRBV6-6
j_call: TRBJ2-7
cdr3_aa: CASSYLDRETYEQYF

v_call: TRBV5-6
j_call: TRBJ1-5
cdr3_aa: CASSLEEGAGNQPQHF

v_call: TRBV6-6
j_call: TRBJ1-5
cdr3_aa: CASFGGNLDQPQHF

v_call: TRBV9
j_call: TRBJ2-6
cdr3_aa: CASSPREAYSGANVLTF

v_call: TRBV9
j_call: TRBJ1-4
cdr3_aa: CASSPEWQGAFEKLFF

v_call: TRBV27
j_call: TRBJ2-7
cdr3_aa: CASSLAASSYEQYF

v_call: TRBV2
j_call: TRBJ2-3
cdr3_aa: CASTLADNTQYF

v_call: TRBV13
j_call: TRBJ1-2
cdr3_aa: CASSFAGDYGYTF

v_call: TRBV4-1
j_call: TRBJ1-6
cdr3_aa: CASSSSGQGGSPLHF

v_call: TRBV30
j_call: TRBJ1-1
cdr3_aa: CAWSEEWEGSTEAFF

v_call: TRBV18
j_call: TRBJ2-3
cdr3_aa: CASSPPTEGGDTQYF

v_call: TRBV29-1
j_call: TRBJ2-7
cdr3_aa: CSARTGISYEQYF

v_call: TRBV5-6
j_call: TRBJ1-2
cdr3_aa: CASSPGQALYGYTF

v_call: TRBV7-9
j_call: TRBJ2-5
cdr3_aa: CASSPWGTEETQYF

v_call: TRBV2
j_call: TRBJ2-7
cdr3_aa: CASIRQGAVREQYF

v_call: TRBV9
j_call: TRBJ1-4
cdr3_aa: CASSGYPEKLFF

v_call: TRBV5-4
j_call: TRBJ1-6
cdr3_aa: CASSFDRGPSPLHF

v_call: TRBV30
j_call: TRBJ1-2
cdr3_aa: CAWIGQEGPNYGYTF